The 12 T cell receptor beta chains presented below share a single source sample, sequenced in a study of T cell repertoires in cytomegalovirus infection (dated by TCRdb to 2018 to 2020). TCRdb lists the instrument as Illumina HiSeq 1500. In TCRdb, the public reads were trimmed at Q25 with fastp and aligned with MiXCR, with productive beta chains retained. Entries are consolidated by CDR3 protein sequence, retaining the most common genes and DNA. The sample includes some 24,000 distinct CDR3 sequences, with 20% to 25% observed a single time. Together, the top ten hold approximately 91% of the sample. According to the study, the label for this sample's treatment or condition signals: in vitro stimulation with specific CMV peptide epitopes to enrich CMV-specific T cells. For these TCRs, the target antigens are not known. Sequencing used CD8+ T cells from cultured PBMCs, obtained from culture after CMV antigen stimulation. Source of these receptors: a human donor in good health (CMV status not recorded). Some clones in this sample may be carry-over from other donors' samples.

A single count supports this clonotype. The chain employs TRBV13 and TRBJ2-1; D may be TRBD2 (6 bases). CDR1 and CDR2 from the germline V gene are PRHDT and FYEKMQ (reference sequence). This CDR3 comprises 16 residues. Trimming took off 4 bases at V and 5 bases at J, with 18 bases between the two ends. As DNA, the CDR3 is TGTGCCAGCAGCTCACACTCCGGGGGACGGGACAATGAGCAGTTCTTC. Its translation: CASSSHSGGRDNEQFF.

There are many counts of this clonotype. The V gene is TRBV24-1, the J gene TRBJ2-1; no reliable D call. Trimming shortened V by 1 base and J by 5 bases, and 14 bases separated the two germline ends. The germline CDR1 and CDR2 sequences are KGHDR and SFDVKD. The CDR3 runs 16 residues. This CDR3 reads CATSDLATTRDNEQFF. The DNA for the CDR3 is TGTGCCACCAGTGATTTAGCCACCACAAGGGACAATGAGCAGTTCTTC.

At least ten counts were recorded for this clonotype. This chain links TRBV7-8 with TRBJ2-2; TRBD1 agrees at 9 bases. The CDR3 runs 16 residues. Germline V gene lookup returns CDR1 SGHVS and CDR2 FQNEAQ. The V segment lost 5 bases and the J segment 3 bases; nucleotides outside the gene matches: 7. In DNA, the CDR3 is TGTGCCAGCAGCCTAAGACAGGGGGTGGACACCGGGGAGCTGTTTTTT. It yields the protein CASSLRQGVDTGELFF.

In DNA, the CDR3 is TGTGCCGTATCTAGCGGGGGGGCCGGTGAGCAGTTCTTC. Encoded protein: CAVSSGGAGEQFF. V gene TRBV6-6 combines with J gene TRBJ2-1; the match to TRBD2 covers 12 bases. Germline V gives CDR1 MNHNY, CDR2 SVGAGI (reference sequence). V trimming: 11 bases; J trimming: 9 bases; junction bases outside the gene matches: 8. The CDR3 sequence is 13 residues long.

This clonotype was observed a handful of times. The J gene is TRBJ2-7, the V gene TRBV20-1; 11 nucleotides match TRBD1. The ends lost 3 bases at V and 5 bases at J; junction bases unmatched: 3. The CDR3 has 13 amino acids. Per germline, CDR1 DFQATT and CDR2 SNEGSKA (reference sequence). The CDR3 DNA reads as TGCAGTGCTAGGGACAGGGGGCCCCACGAGCAGTACTTC. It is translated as CSARDRGPHEQYF.

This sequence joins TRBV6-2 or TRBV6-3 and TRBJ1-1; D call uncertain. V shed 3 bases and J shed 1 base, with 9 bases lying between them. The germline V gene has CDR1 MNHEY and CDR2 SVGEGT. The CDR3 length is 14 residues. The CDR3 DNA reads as TGTGCCAGCAGTTATCTTTGGGAGAACACTGAAGCTTTCTTT. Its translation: CASSYLWENTEAFF.

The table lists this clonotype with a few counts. In nucleotides, the CDR3 is TGTGCCAGCAGGGAGGGACTAGCGGGGTCCTACGAGCAGTACTTC. It specifies CASREGLAGSYEQYF. The rearrangement uses TRBV6-5 and TRBJ2-7, with TRBD2 identical over 13 bases. This CDR3 spans 15 amino acids. The germline gives CDR1 MNHEY, CDR2 SVGAGI. V shed 6 bases, J shed 1 base, and the junction held 3 bases outside the gene matches.

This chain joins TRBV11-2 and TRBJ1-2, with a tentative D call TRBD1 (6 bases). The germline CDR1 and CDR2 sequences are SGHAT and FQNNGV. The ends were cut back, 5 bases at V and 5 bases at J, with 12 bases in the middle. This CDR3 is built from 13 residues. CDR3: CASSAGEGYGYTF. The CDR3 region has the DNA TGTGCCAGCAGCGCAGGGGAAGGGTATGGCTACACCTTC.

Here the CDR3 DNA reads TGTGCCAGCAGCCAGCCGGGAGTGGGTCAGCCCCAGCATTTT. As protein: CASSQPGVGQPQHF. The V gene is TRBV6-1, the J gene TRBJ1-5; D is uncertain. The V end was cut by 6 bases, the J end by 6 bases, with 15 bases between. The CDR3 is 14 amino acids. CDR1 MNHNS and CDR2 SASEGT come from the germline V gene.

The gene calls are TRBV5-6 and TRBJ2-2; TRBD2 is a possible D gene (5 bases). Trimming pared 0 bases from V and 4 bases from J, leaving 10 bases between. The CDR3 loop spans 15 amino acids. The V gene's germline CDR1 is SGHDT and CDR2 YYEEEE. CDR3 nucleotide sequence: TGTGCCAGCAGCTTGGCTAGCTACAGCACCGGGGAGCTGTTTTTT. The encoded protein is CASSLASYSTGELFF. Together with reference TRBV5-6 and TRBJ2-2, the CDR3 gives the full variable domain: DAGVTQSPTHLIKTRGQQVTLRCSPKSGHDTVSWYQQALGQGPQFIFQYYEEEERQRGNFPDRFSGHQFPNYSSELNVNALLLGDSALYLCASSLASYSTGELFFGEGSRLTVL.

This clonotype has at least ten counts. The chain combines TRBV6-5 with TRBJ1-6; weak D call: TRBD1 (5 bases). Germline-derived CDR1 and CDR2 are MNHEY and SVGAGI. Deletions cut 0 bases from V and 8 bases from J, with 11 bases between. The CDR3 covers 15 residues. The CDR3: CASSYSTTADSPLHF. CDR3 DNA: TGTGCCAGCAGTTACTCGACGACAGCCGATTCACCCCTCCACTTT.

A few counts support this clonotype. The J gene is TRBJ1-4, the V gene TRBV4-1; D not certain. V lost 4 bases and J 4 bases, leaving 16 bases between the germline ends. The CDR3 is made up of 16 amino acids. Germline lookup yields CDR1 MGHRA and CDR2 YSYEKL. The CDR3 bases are TGCGCCAGCAGCCCTAGAAGTCAGGACTTTAATGAAAAACTGTTTTTT. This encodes CASSPRSQDFNEKLFF.